The 5 T cell receptor beta chains given below trace back to one sample, sequenced in a study of blood T cell repertoires in COVID-19. Profiling relied on immunoSEQ multiplex PCR, and the TCRdb table lists in-frame clones only, not all of them. The sample records around 300,000 clones, nearly 90% being singletons. Sequencing was performed on PBMCs or T cells enriched from blood (not recorded which). These receptor sequences come from a woman in her 30s who had recovered from COVID-19.

This clone was counted between two and nine times. The chain is built from TRBV25-1 and TRBJ2-7; the D gene is possibly TRBD2 (6 bases). Per the germline V gene, CDR1 is MGHDK and CDR2 is SYGVNS. Trimming removed 3 bases at V and 4 bases at J, with 16 bases between. This CDR3 is 15 amino acids long. The CDR3 coding sequence is TGTGCCAGCAGTGACCCCTGGGACTGGTTTTACGAGCAGTACTTC. It translates to CASSDPWDWFYEQYF.

The genes are TRBV7-6 and TRBJ2-3, with 7 bases matching TRBD2. Germline V gives CDR1 SGHVS, CDR2 FNYEAQ. The length of the CDR3 is 19 residues. V lost 3 bases to trimming and J lost 4 bases; unmatched junction nucleotides: 19. The CDR3 region is CASSFSARGPAGVADTQYF. CDR3 sequence (DNA): TGTGCCAGCAGCTTTTCCGCTCGAGGGCCGGCGGGAGTTGCAGATACGCAGTATTTT. The full variable domain, in which reference TRBV7-6 and TRBJ2-3 provide the parts outside the CDR3, is GAGVSQSPRYKVTKRGQDVALRCDPISGHVSLYWYRQALGQGPEFLTYFNYEAQQDKSGLPNDRFSAERPEGSISTLTIQRTEQRDSAMYRCASSFSARGPAGVADTQYFGPGTRLTVL.

The rearrangement uses TRBV5-1 and TRBJ1-3, with D hard to call. The germline CDR1 and CDR2 sequences are SGHRS and YFSETQ. The CDR3 has 16 residues. The V end was cut by 3 bases, the J end by 0 bases, with 13 bases between. This chain's CDR3 is CASSWGPGISGNTIYF. In nucleotides, the CDR3 is TGCGCCAGCAGCTGGGGTCCCGGGATCTCTGGAAACACCATATATTTT.

This chain links TRBV18 with TRBJ1-3, with 8 bases lining up with TRBD1. This CDR3 contains 15 residues. CDR1 KGHSH and CDR2 LQKENI come from the germline V gene. The V and J ends lost 2 bases and 2 bases, in that order; junction bases with no gene match: 2. The CDR3 nucleotides read TGTGCCAGCTCACCATCGACAGGGGCTGGAAACACCATATATTTT. Protein: CASSPSTGAGNTIYF.

The CDR3 DNA is TGCGCCAGCAGCCAAGATCCGGCGGGAGGGTACGAGCAGTACTTC. It specifies CASSQDPAGGYEQYF. The chain carries TRBV4-3 and TRBJ2-7, with 9 bases lining up with TRBD2. This CDR3 region has 15 residues. Germline loops: CDR1 LGHNA, CDR2 YSLEER. V trimming: 0 bases; J trimming: 4 bases; junction bases outside the gene matches: 4.